This T cell receptor (beta chain) came from a study of siplizumab effects on memory and regulatory T cells. General study findings and limits: Mapping to unstimulated subsets was achieved for only a minor fraction of alloreactive clones. Naive T cells appeared more varied than memory cells and looked like key alloresponse contributors. The study did not confirm that proliferating Tregs from siplizumab cultures were suppressive.

Measured with immunoSEQ multiplex PCR; TCRdb has only the in-frame clones, and not every one. This table has 50,000 to 75,000 clones, around 96% appearing once. Points on this clone: The target antigen is unknown.

CDR3 length: 14 amino acids. Trimming took off 3 bases at V and 0 bases at J, with 8 bases between the two ends. CDR1 MNHEY and CDR2 SMNVEV come from the germline V gene (reference sequence). Researchers sequenced unstimulated naive, memory, effector memory and TEMRA subsets in a few donor pairs. This receptor was obtained from a human donor in good health. The sample taken for sequencing was naive CD8+ T cells sorted from blood. This chain uses TRBV27 with TRBJ1-1; D might be TRBD1 (5 bases). The CDR3 protein is CASSLQGLNTEAFF. The CDR3 region has the DNA TGTGCCAGCAGTTTGCAGGGACTGAACACTGAAGCTTTCTTT.